Reported below is one T cell receptor (beta chain). Its antigen remains unknown. The source of the sample is a study of shared clonotypes between healthy human individuals. Overall study context: Three CD4 naive, three CD4 memory, two CD8 naive and one CD8 memory plate were used per donor.

This CDR3 has 14 residues. The V gene's germline CDR1 is MNHNY and CDR2 SVGAGI (reference sequence). Trimming took 5 bases from V and 9 from J, leaving 17 bases between them. Naive CD8 cells were CD45RO-negative, positively selected for CCR7, excluding terminally differentiated effector memory CD45RA+ cells. Sorted-subset replicate PCRs used approximately 180 ng of genomic DNA. This amount corresponded to tens of thousands of T cell genomes. Profiled with immunoSEQ multiplex PCR; TCRdb holds only in-frame clones, not every one. The data contain about 700,000 clones, about 90% of them singletons. Study-wide results and limits: Shared clonotypes: roughly 4.5% naive CD4, roughly 3.8% naive CD8, around 2.4% memory CD4, approximately 0.4% memory CD8.

This chain links TRBV6-6 with TRBJ2-4; D perhaps matches TRBD2 (6 bases). This TCR was sampled from a young man in good health. The sample was naive CD8+ T cells sorted from blood. The CDR3 DNA sequence: TGTGCCAGCAGTCTCCGGGACTCTCTGAGCATTCAGTACTTC. Its protein product is CASSLRDSLSIQYF.